The clone carrying this T cell receptor beta chain was found a few times. The antigen is unknown. Germline values: CDR1 DFQATT, CDR2 SNEGSKA (reference sequence). V gave up 6 bases and J gave up 4 bases; unmatched junction bases: 8. This CDR3 is built from 13 residues. Orbital computed tomography and thyroid ultrasound, along with TRAb, serum thyroxine and clinical symptoms, underpinned diagnosis. This record comes from a study of Graves' ophthalmopathy and Graves' hyperthyroidism. Whole-study findings and limits: Ophthalmopathy progression was predicted by the model at around 70% sensitivity and about 74% specificity. Among expanded thyroid clonotypes above 0.001 frequency, most also occurred in blood.

Amplification from RNA transcripts yielded the TCR beta CDR3 regions. HTBI primers primed a first-round RT-PCR, and a second-round multiplex PCR followed. TCRdb re-called the multiplex PCR reads through MiXCR, storing one row per CDR3 protein. The profile covers over a million distinct CDR3 sequences, with roughly two fifths appearing a single time and roughly 10% taken by the ten largest. J is TRBJ2-5 and V is TRBV20-1; TRBD1 agrees at 7 bases. The sample taken for sequencing was peripheral blood or thyroid tissue (not recorded which). The sequence was collected from an adult man with Graves' hyperthyroidism. CDR3 in amino acids: CSAPQGLAETQYF. Here the CDR3 DNA reads TGCAGTGCCCCACAGGGGCTTGCAGAGACCCAGTACTTC.